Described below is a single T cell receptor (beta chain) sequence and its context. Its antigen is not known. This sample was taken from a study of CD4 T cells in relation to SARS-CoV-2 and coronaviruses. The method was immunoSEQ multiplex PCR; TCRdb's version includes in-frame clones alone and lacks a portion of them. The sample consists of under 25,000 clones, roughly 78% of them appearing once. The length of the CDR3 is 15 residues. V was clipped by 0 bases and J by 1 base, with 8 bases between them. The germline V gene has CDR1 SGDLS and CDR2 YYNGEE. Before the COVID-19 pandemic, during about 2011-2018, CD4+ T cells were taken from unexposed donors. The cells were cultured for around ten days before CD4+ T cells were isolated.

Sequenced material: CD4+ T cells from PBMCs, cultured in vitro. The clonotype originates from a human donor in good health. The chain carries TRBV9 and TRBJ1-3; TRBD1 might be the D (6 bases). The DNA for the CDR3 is TGTGCCAGCAGCGTAGGAAGGGGGTCTGGAAACACCATATATTTT. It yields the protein CASSVGRGSGNTIYF. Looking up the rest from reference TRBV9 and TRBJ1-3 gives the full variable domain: DSGVTQTPKHLITATGQRVTLRCSPRSGDLSVYWYQQSLDQGLQFLIQYYNGEERAKGNILERFSAQQFPDLHSELNLSSLELGDSALYFCASSVGRGSGNTIYFGEGSWLTVV.